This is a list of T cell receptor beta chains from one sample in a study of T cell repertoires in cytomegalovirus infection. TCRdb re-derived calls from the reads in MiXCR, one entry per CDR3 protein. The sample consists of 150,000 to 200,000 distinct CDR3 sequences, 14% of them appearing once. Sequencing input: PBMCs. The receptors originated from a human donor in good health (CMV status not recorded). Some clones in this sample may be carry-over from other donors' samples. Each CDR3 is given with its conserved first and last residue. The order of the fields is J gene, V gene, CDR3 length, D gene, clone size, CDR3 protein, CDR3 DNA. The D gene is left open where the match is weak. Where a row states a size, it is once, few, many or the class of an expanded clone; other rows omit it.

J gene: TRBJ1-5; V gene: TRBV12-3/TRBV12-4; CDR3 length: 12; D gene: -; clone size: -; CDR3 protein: CASRFSAQPQHF; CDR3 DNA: TGTGCCAGCAGGTTTAGTGCTCAGCCCCAGCATTTT
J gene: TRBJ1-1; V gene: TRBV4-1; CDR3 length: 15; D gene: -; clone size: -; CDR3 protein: CASSTAGTKQTEAFF; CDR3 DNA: TGCGCCAGCAGCACCGCAGGGACCAAGCAGACTGAAGCTTTCTTT
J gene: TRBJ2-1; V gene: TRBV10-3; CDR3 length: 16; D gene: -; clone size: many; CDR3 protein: CAISESGLRSYNEQFF; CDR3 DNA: TGTGCCATCAGTGAGTCGGGGTTGCGCTCCTACAATGAGCAGTTCTTC
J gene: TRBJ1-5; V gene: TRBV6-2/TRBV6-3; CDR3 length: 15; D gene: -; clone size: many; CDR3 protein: CASSYSQASNQPQHF; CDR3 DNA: TGTGCCAGCAGTTACAGTCAGGCTAGCAATCAGCCCCAGCATTTT
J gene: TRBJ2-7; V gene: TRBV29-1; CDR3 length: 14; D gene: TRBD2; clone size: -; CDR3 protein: CSVVPGLAGDEQYF; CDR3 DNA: TGCAGCGTTGTTCCAGGACTAGCGGGAGACGAGCAGTACTTC
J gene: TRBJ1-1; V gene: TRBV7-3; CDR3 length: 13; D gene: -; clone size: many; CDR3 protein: CASSSGAYTEAFF; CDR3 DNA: TGTGCCAGCAGCTCAGGGGCGTACACTGAAGCTTTCTTT
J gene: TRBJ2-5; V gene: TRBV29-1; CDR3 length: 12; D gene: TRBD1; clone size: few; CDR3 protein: CSVRTGQETQYF; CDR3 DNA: TGCAGCGTCAGGACAGGACAAGAGACCCAGTACTTC
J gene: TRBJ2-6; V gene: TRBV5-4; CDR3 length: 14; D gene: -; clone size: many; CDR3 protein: CASRPSSGANVLTF; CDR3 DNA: TGTGCCAGTCGGCCTAGCTCTGGGGCCAACGTCCTGACTTTC
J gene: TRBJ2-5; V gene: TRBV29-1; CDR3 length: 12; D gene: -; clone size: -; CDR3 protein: CSVEELQETQYF; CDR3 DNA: TGCAGCGTTGAAGAGCTCCAAGAGACCCAGTACTTC
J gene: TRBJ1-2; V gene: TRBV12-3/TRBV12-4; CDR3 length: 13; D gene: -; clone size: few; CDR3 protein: CASSLEGRGGYTF; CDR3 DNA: TGTGCCAGCAGTTTGGAAGGTCGAGGTGGCTACACCTTC
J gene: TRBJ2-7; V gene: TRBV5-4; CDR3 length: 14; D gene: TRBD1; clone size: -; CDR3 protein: CASSHRGRNDEQYF; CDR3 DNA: TGTGCCAGCAGTCACAGGGGGCGAAATGACGAGCAGTACTTC
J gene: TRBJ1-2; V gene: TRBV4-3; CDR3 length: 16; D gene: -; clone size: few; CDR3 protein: CASSQDLRAIGYGYTF; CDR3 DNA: TGCGCCAGCAGCCAAGATTTACGGGCAATAGGCTATGGCTACACCTTC
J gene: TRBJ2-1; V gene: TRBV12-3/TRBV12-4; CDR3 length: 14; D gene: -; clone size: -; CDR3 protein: CASSLWREADEQFF; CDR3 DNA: TGTGCCAGCAGTTTGTGGAGGGAGGCCGATGAGCAGTTCTTC
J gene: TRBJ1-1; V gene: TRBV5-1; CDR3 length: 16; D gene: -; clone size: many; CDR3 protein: CASSSPPSFGGPEAFF; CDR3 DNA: TGCGCCAGCAGCTCGCCCCCATCCTTCGGGGGGCCTGAAGCTTTCTTT
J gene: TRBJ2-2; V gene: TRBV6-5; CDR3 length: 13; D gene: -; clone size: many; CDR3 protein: CASSRGGTGELFF; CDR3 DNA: TGTGCCAGCAGCAGGGGAGGAACGGGGGAGCTGTTTTTT
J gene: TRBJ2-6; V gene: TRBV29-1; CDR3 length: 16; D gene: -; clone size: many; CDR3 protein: CSAYRDVDSGANVLTF; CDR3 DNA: TGCAGCGCCTACCGGGACGTGGACTCTGGGGCCAACGTCCTGACTTTC
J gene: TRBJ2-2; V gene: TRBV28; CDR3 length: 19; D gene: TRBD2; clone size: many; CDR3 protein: CASRSGGRSGRSNTGELFF; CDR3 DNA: TGTGCCAGCAGGTCTGGTGGGCGGAGCGGGAGGAGTAACACCGGGGAGCTGTTTTTT
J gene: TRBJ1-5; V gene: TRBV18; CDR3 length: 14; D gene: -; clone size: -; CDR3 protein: CASSPDSTNQPQHF; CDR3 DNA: TGTGCCAGCTCACCAGACAGTACAAACCAGCCCCAGCATTTT
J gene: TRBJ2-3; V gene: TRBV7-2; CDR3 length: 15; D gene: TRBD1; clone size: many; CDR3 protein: CASSTGTGGTDTQYF; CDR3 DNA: TGTGCCAGCAGCACCGGGACAGGGGGCACAGATACGCAGTATTTT
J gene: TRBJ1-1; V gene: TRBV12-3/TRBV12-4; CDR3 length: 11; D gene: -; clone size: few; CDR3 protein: CASSRQYEAFF; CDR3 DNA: TGTGCCAGCAGTCGACAGTACGAAGCTTTCTTT
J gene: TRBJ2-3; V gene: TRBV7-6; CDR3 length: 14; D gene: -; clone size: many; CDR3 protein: CASSPHQPPDTQYF; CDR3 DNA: TGTGCCAGCAGCCCCCATCAGCCGCCAGATACGCAGTATTTT
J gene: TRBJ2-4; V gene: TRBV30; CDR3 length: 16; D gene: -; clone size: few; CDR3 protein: CAWSVLPGNKGNIQYF; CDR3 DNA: TGTGCCTGGAGTGTACTGCCAGGGAACAAGGGAAACATTCAGTACTTC
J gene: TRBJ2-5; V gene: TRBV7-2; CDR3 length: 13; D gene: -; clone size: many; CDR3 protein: CASSLGNRETQYF; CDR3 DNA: TGTGCCAGCAGCTTGGGAAACCGGGAGACCCAGTACTTC
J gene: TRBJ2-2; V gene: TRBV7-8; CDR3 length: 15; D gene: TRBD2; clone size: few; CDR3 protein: CASSFSGGASGELFF; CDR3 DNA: TGTGCCAGCAGCTTCAGCGGGGGGGCCTCCGGGGAGCTGTTTTTT
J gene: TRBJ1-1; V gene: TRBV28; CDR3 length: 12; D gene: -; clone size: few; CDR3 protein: CASTLEHTEAFF; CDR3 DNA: TGTGCCAGCACTTTAGAACACACTGAAGCTTTCTTT
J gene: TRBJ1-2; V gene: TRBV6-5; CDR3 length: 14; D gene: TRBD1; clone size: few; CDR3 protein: CASGSGTDHYGYTF; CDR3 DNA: TGTGCCAGCGGATCCGGGACAGACCACTATGGCTACACCTTC
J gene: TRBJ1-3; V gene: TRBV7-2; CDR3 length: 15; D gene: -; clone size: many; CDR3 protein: CASSEVGGSGNTIYF; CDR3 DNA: TGTGCCAGCAGCGAAGTAGGAGGGTCTGGAAACACCATATATTTT
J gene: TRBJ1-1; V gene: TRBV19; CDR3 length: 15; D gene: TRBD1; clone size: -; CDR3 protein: CASYGRGLSVTEAFF; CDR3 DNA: TGTGCCTCTTATGGAAGGGGGCTGTCGGTCACTGAAGCTTTCTTT
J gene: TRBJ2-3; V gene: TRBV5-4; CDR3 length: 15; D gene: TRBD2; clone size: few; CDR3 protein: CASSYLAGVADTQYF; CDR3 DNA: TGTGCCAGCAGCTATCTAGCGGGAGTAGCAGATACGCAGTATTTT
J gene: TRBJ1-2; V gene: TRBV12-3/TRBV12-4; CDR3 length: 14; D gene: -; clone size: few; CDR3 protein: CASRPGLSGYGYTF; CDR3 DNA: TGTGCCAGCAGGCCGGGGCTCAGTGGGTATGGCTACACCTTC
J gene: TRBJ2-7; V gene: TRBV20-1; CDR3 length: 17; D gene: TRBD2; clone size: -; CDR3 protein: CSARDGGASGTPYEQYF; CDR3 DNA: TGCAGTGCTAGAGATGGTGGGGCTAGCGGGACCCCCTACGAGCAGTACTTC
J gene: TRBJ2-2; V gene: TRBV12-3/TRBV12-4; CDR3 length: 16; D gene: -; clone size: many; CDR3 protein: CASSFFLGTNTGELFF; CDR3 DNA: TGTGCCAGCAGTTTTTTTCTGGGAACGAACACCGGGGAGCTGTTTTTT
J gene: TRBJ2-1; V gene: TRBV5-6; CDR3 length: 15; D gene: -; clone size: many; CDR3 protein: CASSRDFSSYNEQFF; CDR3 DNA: TGTGCCAGCAGCCGGGACTTTAGCTCCTACAATGAGCAGTTCTTC
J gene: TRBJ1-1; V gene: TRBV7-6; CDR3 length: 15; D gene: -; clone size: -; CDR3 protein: CASSLDQGLKPEAFF; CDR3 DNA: TGTGCCAGCAGCTTAGATCAGGGGCTCAAACCTGAAGCTTTCTTT
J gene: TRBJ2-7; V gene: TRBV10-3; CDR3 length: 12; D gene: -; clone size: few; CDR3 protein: CAISVGTREQYF; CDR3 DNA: TGTGCCATCAGTGTCGGGACCCGCGAGCAGTACTTC
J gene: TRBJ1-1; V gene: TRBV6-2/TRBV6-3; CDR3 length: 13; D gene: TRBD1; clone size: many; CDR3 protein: CASVQGGVAEAFF; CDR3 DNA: TGTGCCAGCGTGCAGGGGGGGGTCGCTGAAGCTTTCTTT
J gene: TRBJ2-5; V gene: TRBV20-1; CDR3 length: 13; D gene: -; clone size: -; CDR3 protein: CSAREDRTETQYF; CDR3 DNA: TGCAGTGCTAGAGAGGACAGAACGGAGACCCAGTACTTC
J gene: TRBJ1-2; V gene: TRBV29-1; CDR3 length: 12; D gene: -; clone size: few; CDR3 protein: CSVAWDASFYTF; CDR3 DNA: TGCAGCGTTGCCTGGGACGCGAGTTTCTACACCTTC
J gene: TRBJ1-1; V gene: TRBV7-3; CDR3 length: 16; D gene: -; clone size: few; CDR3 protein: CASSLTPGFMNTEAFF; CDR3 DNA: TGTGCCAGCAGCTTAACGCCGGGTTTCATGAACACTGAAGCTTTCTTT
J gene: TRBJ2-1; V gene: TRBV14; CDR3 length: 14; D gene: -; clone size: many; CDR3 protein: CASSQLSLLNEQFF; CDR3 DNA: TGTGCCAGCAGCCAGCTGTCACTTCTCAATGAGCAGTTCTTC
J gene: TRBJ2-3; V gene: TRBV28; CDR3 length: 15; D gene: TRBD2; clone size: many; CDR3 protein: CASSLGTSGRDTQYF; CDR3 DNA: TGTGCCAGCAGTTTAGGGACTAGCGGGCGGGATACGCAGTATTTT
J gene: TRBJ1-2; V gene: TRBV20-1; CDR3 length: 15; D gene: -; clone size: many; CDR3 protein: CSARARRDSNYGYTF; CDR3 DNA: TGCAGTGCTAGAGCGCGAAGAGACTCTAACTATGGCTACACCTTC
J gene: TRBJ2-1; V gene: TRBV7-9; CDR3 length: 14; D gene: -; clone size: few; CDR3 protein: CASSPGISYNEQFF; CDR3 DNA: TGTGCCAGCAGCCCAGGGATATCCTACAATGAGCAGTTCTTC
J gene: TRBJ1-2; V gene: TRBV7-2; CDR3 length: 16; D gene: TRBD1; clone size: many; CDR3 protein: CASSFTGDPHFSLYTF; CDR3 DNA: TGTGCCAGCAGCTTTACAGGGGACCCACACTTCAGCCTATACACCTTC
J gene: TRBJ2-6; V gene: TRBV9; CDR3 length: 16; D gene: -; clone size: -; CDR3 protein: CASRGSDGSGANVLTF; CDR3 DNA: TGTGCCAGCAGAGGATCAGACGGCTCTGGGGCCAACGTCCTGACTTTC
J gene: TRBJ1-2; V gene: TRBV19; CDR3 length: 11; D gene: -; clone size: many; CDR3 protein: CASRADYGYTF; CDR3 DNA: TGTGCCAGTAGAGCTGACTATGGCTACACCTTC
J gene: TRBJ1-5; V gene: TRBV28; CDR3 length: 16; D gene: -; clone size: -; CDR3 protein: CASSPRRTVSHQPQHF; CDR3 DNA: TGTGCCAGCAGTCCTCGACGGACAGTAAGCCATCAGCCCCAGCATTTT